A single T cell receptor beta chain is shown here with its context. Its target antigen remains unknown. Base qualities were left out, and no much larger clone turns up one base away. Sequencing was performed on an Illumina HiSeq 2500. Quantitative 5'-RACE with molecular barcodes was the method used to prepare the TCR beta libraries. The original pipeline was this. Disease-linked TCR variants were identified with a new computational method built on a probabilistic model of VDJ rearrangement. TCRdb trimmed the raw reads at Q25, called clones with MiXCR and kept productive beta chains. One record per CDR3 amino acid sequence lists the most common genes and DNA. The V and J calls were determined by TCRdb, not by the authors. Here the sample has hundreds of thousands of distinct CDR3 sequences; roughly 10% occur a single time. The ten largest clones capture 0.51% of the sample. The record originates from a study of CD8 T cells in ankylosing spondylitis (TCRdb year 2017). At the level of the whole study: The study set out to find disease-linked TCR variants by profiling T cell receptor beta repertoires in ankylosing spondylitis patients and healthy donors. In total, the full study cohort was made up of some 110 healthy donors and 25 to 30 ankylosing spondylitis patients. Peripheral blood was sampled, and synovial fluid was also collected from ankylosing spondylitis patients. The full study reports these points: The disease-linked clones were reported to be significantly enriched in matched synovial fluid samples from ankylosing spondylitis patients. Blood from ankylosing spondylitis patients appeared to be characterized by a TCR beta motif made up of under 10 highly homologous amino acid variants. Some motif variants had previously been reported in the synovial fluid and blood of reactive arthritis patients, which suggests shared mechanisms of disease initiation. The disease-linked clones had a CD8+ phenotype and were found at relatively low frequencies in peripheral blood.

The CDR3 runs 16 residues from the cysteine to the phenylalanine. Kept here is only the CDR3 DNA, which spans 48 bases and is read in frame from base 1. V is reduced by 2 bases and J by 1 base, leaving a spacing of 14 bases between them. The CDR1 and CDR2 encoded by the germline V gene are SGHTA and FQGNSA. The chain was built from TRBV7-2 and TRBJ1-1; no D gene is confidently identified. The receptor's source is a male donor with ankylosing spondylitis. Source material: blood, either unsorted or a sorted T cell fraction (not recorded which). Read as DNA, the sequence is TGTGCCAGCAGCTTAAATGGGCTCCCTTCGAACACTGAAGCTTTCTTT. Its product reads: CASSLNGLPSNTEAFF.